The T cell receptor beta chain under discussion was sequenced for a study of immune evolution from preneoplasia to lung adenocarcinoma (dated by TCRdb to about 2021). Regarding the study in general: No AAH lesions showed HLA loss of heterozygosity, compared with 7% of AIS, 15% of MIA and roughly a third of ADC lesions. A total of roughly 50 patients with pulmonary nodules who underwent surgical resection were included in the overall cohort. The study combined immune gene expression, TCR sequencing and multiplex immunofluorescence to profile immune contexture across lung adenocarcinoma precursors and invasive adenocarcinoma. Class I HLA alleles were inferred from exome data with POLYSOLVER, and allele-specific HLA loss was detected with LOHHLA. A total of some 51 patients contributed TCR sequencing data. According to the study, some 100 samples went through TCR sequencing. The immune data were integrated with whole exome sequencing and methylation data from the same cohort of nodules. Resected precursor lesions (AAH, AIS, MIA) and invasive adenocarcinomas were compared with paired morphologically normal lung tissue. Sample size was determined by specimen availability and not by a prior power calculation.

TCR beta CDR3 regions were sequenced from DNA using the immunoSEQ hsTCRbeta Kit. The original pipeline was this. TCR sequencing data were analysed with the ImmunoSEQ Analyzer. T cell clonality was defined as 1 minus Pielou's evenness, calculated on productive rearrangements. The inverse Simpson index, applied to productive templates, was used to measure T cell diversity. T cell density was TCR beta template counts normalized to usable DNA, estimated by amplifying and sequencing housekeeping genes. Two-sided Kruskal-Wallis tests were used to compare TCR metrics between histologic stages. As stored in TCRdb, this immuneACCESS dataset retains in-frame rearrangements with V and J assigned. A fraction of the clones does not appear; measured against another copy, unresolved V genes explain less than half of the discrepancy, and the remainder lacks a known reason. That table furnishes V, J and clone size, whereas the DNA furnished D and trimming. For this sample there are about 4,100 clones; 65% to 80% appear just once. The ten largest make up 11% to 15% of the sample.

The patients had resection in Japan or China between about 2013 and 2017. The histologic diagnosis of each case was independently confirmed on H&E slides by two lung cancer pathologists. To enrich premalignant or tumor cells for nucleic acid extraction, macro-dissection was performed after pathologic assessment. The AllPrep DNA/RNA FFPE Kit was used to isolate DNA from FFPE tissue. V lost 1 base and J lost 1 base; the stretch between them is 18 bases long. The germline V gene supplies CDR1 MDHEN and CDR2 SYDVKM. Counted from cysteine to phenylalanine, this CDR3 has 18 amino acids. Solely the CDR3 DNA is kept, with 54 bases framed from the first base. Of note for this clone: Its binding antigen is unknown. No per-base quality is available; no much larger clone lies one base away.

Broader findings and caveats from the paper: Findings were based on association rather than direct causation; larger cohorts with long-term follow-up and longitudinal biopsies were deemed needed. Normal lung had the highest top T cell clone frequencies, which appeared to decline progressively from AAH through AIS, MIA and invasive adenocarcinoma. Clonality was highest in normal lung, while later-stage lesions appeared to show lower clonality but higher T cell density and diversity. Because every patient came from Japan and China, how well the results apply to Western populations was uncertain. The highest T cell clonality was observed in KRAS-mutant nodules compared with EGFR-mutant or double wild-type lesions.

The sequencing input was FFPE invasive lung adenocarcinoma tissue. The cell subset or site label for this specimen denotes: frankly invasive lung adenocarcinoma (ADC). The TCR was taken from a person aged 65 to 79 with invasive lung adenocarcinoma. Some clones in this sample may be carry-over from other donors' samples. Recombination connected TRBV28 to TRBJ2-3; the D match is possibly TRBD1 or TRBD2, with 5 bases aligned in each. Read as DNA, the sequence is TGTGCCAGCAGTTTATTAGGGGCTGGGGCGGGCGGCACAGATACGCAGTATTTT. Its protein is CASSLLGAGAGGTDTQYF.